This passage covers 9 T cell receptor beta chains from one sample sequenced in a study of CD8+CD57+ T cells in acquired aplastic anemia. The template for TCR beta VDJ and CDR3 sequence profiling was genomic DNA. TCRdb redid the calling of the reads with MiXCR, one entry per CDR3 protein. The data contain nearly 60,000 distinct CDR3 sequences, about 56% of them singletons. Only patients with CD8+CD57+ cell expansion on flow cytometry were chosen for sequencing. Sequencing used sorted CD4+, CD8+, or CD8+CD57+ T cells (not recorded which) from PBMCs. The receptors shown here come from a human donor with aplastic anemia.

This clonotype was counted many times. V is TRBV7-3 and J is TRBJ2-3; 8 bases match TRBD2. Germline values: CDR1 SGHTA, CDR2 FQGTGA. After removal of 2 bases from V and 2 bases from J, the junction contained 6 bases not matched to a gene. The CDR3 sequence is 16 residues long. This CDR3 reads CASSLGVSGDTDTQYF. The CDR3 coding sequence is TGTGCCAGCAGCTTAGGGGTTAGCGGGGACACAGATACGCAGTATTTT.

The V and J genes are TRBV4-3 and TRBJ2-5, with 8 bases fitting TRBD1. The germline gives CDR1 LGHNA, CDR2 YSLEER. V lost 4 bases to trimming and J lost 7 bases; unmatched junction nucleotides: 8. The CDR3 consists of 14 residues. The CDR3 here is CASSRTGMFVTQYF. CDR3 sequence (DNA): TGCGCCAGCAGCCGGACAGGGATGTTTGTGACCCAGTACTTC.

This clonotype has ten or more counts. In DNA form, the CDR3 reads TGTGCCAGCAGCCAAGATGCGGACAACACTGAAGCTTTCTTT. Translated: CASSQDADNTEAFF. V is TRBV4-2 and J is TRBJ1-1; D not certain. Trimming took off 0 bases at V and 2 bases at J, with 7 bases between the two ends. The CDR3 contains 14 residues. Germline V lookup: CDR1 LGHNA, CDR2 YNFKEQ.

In its sample, this clonotype was seen many times. The chain recombines TRBV4-2 with TRBJ1-1, with a tentative D call TRBD1 (6 bases). The germline CDR1 and CDR2 sequences are LGHNA and YNFKEQ. The CDR3 is made up of 15 amino acids. V lost 0 bases and J 4 bases, leaving 12 bases between the germline ends. The CDR3 region has the DNA TGTGCCAGCAGCCAAGATAGGGGGGAGGGCACTGAAGCTTTCTTT. It yields the protein CASSQDRGEGTEAFF.

This clonotype was found many times. This chain's CDR3 is CASQGPYEQYV. The CDR3 bases are TGTGCTAGCCAGGGACCCTACGAGCAGTACGTC. The V gene is TRBV12-5, the J gene TRBJ2-7; D tentatively reads TRBD1 or TRBD2 (5 bases each). The CDR3 has 11 residues. Between the trimmed V and J ends, which lost 9 bases and 2 bases, there was a span of 8 bases. Per germline, CDR1 LGHNT and CDR2 FRNRAP.

The V and J genes are TRBV2 and TRBJ2-5; D may be TRBD2 (6 bases). CDR3 length: 13 amino acids. V gave up 6 bases and J gave up 8 bases, with 16 bases separating them. Germline V CDR1 and CDR2: SNHLY, FYNNEI. The CDR3 is CASRGSGGATQYF. Written as DNA, the CDR3 is TGTGCCAGCAGGGGTAGCGGCGGGGCAACCCAGTACTTC.

The chain combines TRBV11-2 with TRBJ2-1; TRBD2 matches 10 bases. Germline loops: CDR1 SGHAT, CDR2 FQNNGV. The CDR3 runs 15 residues. V lost 2 bases to trimming and J lost 8 bases; unmatched junction nucleotides: 6. DNA of the CDR3: TGTGCCAGCAGCTTACAAGCGGGGGGGTTTCATGAGCAGTTCTTC. It translates to CASSLQAGGFHEQFF.

The chain uses TRBV11-3 and TRBJ1-5; D remains unclear. Deletions cut 0 bases from V and 7 bases from J, with 7 bases between. The germline V gene has CDR1 SGHNT and CDR2 YENEEA. This CDR3 has 13 residues. The CDR3: CASSLDRMQPQHF. The DNA for the CDR3 is TGTGCCAGCAGCTTAGACAGAATGCAGCCCCAGCATTTT.

This clonotype was counted ten times or more. This rearrangement joins TRBV30 to TRBJ1-4, with D unclear. This CDR3 is built from 12 residues. Germline-derived CDR1 and CDR2 are GTSNPN and SVGIG (reference sequence). V lost 8 bases, J lost 7 bases, and 14 bases lay in between. CDR3 DNA: TGTGCCCCCCGCCGGGGTTTTGAAAAACTGTTTTTT. Amino acids: CAPRRGFEKLFF. The full variable domain, in which reference TRBV30 and TRBJ1-4 provide the parts outside the CDR3, is SQTIHQWPATLVQPVGSPLSLECTVEGTSNPNLYWYRQAAGRGLQLLFYSVGIGQISSEVPQNLSASRPQDRQFILSSKKLLLSDSGFYLCAPRRGFEKLFFGSGTQLSVL.